The clone carrying this TCR beta chain has only a few counts. This sample was taken from a study of T-cell reconstitution after alpha-beta-depleted transplantation in children. Preparation of the TCRbeta library used unique molecular identifiers. TCRdb ran MiXCR on the PCR reads and lists one entry per CDR3 protein. The sample has nearly 550,000 distinct CDR3 sequences, 15% to 20% seen once. The TCR originated in a human donor who donated a stem cell graft to a child with acute lymphoblastic leukemia. This specimen consisted of PBMCs from the stem cell graft donor, obtained from the stem cell graft.

CDR3 protein: CAWSWGSGTGELFF. CDR3 sequence (DNA): TGTGCCTGGAGTTGGGGCTCAGGCACCGGGGAGCTGTTTTTT. The rearrangement links TRBV30 to TRBJ2-2; D is perhaps TRBD1 (5 bases). With 2 bases removed from V and 4 bases from J, the gap between germline ends came to 11 bases. The CDR3 covers 14 residues. Germline lookup yields CDR1 GTSNPN and CDR2 SVGIG (reference sequence).